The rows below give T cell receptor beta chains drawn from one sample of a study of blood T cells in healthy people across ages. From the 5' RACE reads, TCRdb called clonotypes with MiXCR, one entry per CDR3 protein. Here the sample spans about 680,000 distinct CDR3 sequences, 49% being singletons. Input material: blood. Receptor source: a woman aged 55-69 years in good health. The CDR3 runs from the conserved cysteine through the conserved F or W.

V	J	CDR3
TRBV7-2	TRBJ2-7	CASSRDGSSYEQYF
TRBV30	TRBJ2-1	CAWSEGAGTYNEQFF
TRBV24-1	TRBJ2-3	CATSDSGLVVSVDTQYF
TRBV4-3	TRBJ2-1	CASSQGREPHYEQFF
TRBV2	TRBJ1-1	CASAGLSNTEAFF
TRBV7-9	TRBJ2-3	CASSLGVAGASTDTQYF
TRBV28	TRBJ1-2	CASSFTYGYTF
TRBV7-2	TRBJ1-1	CASSPGLRHTEAFF
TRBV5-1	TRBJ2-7	CASSLPSAGLSYEQYF
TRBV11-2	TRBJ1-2	CASSPIRDSSGGYTF
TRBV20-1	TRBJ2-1	CSAKTSGGSSYNEQFF
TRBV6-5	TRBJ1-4	CASRRLDKTNEKLFF
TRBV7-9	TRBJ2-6	CASNLESSGANVLTF
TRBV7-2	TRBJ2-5	CASSLRRFAETQYF
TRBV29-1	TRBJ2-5	CSVEKDRGPQETQYF
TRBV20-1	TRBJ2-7	CSASNPRTGYEQYF
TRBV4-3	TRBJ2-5	CASSQDRKETQYF
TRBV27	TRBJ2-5	CASSTNRETQYF
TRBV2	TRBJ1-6	CASSGDRVGSPLHF
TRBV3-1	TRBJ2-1	CASTSGSWGEQFF
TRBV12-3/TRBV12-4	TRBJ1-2	CASSIRGNDGYTF
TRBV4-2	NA	CASSQEDRDSYNEQYF
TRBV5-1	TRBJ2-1	CASSFMGPTGEQFF
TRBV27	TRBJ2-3	CASSLLDRPDTQYF
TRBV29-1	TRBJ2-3	CSVVAGVPTDTQYF
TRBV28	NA	CASSVSGWIEQYF
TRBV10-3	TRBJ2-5	CAISHAGDRAETQYF
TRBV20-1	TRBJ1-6	CSARPSRGQINSPLHF
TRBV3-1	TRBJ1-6	CASSQRQGRSPLHF
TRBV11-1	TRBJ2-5	CASSHSQPQETQYF
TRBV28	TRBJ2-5	CASSLYRQAETQYF
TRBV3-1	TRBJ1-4	CASNEGQGNEKLFF
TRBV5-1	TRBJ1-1	CASSPGTGPGEAFF
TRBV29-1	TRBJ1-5	CSVNTVGGNQPQHF
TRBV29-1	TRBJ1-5	CSGATESNQPQHF
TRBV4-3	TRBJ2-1	CASSQEGSSGGSYNEQFF
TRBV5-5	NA	CASTNLAGLSYNEQYF
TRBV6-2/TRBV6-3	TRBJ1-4	CASSTGQLGRKLFF
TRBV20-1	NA	CSADPSGRREQYF
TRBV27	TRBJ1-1	CASSDYRGGVNTEAFF
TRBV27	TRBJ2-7	CASTVSYEQYF
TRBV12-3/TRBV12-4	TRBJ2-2	CASSLSGELFF
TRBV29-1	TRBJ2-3	CSFMGDKSSYNEQYF